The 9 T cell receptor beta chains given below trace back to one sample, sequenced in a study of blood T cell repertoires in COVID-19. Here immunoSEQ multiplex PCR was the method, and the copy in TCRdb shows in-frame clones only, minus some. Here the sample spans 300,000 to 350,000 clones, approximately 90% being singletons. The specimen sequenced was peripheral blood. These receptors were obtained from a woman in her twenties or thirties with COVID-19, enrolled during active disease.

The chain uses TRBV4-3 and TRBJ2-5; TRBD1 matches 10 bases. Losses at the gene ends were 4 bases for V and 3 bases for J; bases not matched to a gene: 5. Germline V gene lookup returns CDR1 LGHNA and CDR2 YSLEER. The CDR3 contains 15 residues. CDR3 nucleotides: TGCGCCAGCAGCCTGTCCGGGACAGGGGAAGAGACCCAGTACTTC. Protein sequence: CASSLSGTGEETQYF.

CDR3: CASSPYLTGGKETQYF. As DNA, the CDR3 is TGTGCCAGCAGCCCCTACTTGACAGGGGGCAAGGAGACCCAGTACTTC. The rearrangement joins TRBV3-1 (or the pseudogene TRBV3-2) to TRBJ2-5; 10 bases align to TRBD1. The CDR3 sequence is 16 residues long. Per the germline V gene, CDR1 is LGHDT and CDR2 is YNNKEL (reference sequence). Unmatched junction bases numbered 10, after V lost 4 bases and J lost 5 bases.

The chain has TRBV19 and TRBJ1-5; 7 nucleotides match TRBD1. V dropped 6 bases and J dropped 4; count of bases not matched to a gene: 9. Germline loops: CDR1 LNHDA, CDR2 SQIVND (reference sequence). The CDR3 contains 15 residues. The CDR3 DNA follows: TGTGCCAGTAGCTCCGGGACAGTGGCAAATCAGCCCCAGCATTTT. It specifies CASSSGTVANQPQHF.

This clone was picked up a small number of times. Here the CDR3 reads CATSDLAGNQETQYF. The CDR3 nucleotides are TGTGCCACCAGTGATTTGGCGGGGAATCAAGAGACCCAGTACTTC. This chain joins TRBV24-1 and TRBJ2-5, with D tentatively TRBD2 (6 bases). The germline V gene encodes CDR1 KGHDR and CDR2 SFDVKD. V was cut by 0 bases and J by 2 bases, with 9 bases left in between. The CDR3 loop spans 15 amino acids.

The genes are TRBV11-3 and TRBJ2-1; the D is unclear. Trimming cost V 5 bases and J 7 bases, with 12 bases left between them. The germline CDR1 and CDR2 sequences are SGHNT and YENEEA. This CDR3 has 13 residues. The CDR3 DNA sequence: TGTGCCAGCAGCCCGAACATGGTAAATGAGCAGTTCTTC. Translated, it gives CASSPNMVNEQFF. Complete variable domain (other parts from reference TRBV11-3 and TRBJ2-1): EAGVVQSPRYKIIEKKQPVAFWCNPISGHNTLYWYLQNLGQGPELLIRYENEEAVDDSQLPKDRFSAERLKGVDSTLKIQPAELGDSAVYLCASSPNMVNEQFFGPGTRLTVL.

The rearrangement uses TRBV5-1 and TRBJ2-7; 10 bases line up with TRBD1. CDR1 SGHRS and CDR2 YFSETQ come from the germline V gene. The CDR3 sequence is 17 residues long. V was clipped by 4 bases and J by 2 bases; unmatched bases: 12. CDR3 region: CASSQGSGTGVTYEQYF. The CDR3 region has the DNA TGCGCCAGCAGCCAAGGAAGTGGGACAGGGGTGACCTACGAGCAGTACTTC.

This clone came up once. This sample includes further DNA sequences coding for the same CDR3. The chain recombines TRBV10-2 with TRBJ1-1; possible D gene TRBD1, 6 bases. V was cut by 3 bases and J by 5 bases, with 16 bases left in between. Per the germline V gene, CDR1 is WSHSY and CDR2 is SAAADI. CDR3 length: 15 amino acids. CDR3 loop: CASSDPGTGNTEAFF. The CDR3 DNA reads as TGCGCCAGCAGTGACCCCGGAACAGGGAATACTGAAGCTTTCTTT.

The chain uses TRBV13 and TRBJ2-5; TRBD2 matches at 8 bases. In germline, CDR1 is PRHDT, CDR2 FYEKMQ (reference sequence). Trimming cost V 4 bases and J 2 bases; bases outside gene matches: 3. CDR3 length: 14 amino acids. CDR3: CASSSGLVQETQYF. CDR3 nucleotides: TGTGCCAGCAGCTCGGGACTAGTGCAAGAGACCCAGTACTTC.

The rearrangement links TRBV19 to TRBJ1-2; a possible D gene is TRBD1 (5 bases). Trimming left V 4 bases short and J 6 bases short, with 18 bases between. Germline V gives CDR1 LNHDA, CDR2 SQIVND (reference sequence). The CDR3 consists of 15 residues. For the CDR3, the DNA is TGTGCCAGTAGTACCTCCTCGGGGGGAAGGCATGGCTACACCTTC. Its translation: CASSTSSGGRHGYTF.